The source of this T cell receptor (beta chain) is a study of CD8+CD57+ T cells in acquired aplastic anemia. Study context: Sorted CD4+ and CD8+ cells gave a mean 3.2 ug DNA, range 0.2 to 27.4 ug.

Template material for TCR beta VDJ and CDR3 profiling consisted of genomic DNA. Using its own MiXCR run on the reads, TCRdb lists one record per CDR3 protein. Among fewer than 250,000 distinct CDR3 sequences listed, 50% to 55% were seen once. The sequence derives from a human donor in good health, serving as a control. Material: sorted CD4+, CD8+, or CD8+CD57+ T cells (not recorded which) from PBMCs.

CDR3 bases: TGCAGTGCTAGCCCTCAAAGATTTGGGGCCCAGTACTTC. Amino acid sequence: CSASPQRFGAQYF. The chain is built from TRBV20-1 and TRBJ2-5; D gene ambiguous. The CDR3 runs to 13 residues. V gave up 3 bases and J gave up 9 bases, with 17 bases separating them. From germline, CDR1 is DFQATT and CDR2 SNEGSKA (reference sequence).